Detailed here is one TCR beta chain. This specimen belongs to a study of metastatic and nonmetastatic thyroid tumors. Across the study: Peripheral blood and tumor or nodule samples from malignant and benign thyroid patients were compared.

CDR1 and CDR2 from the germline V gene are LNHNV and YYDKDF (reference sequence). This CDR3 has 15 residues. Trimming took off 4 bases at V and 5 bases at J, with 18 bases between the two ends. MiXCR re-clonotyped the PCR reads for TCRdb. This table holds under 55,000 clones, approximately 17% found once. There were no patients who had received any treatment before thyroid surgery. V usage is TRBV15 and J usage is TRBJ2-7; the D gene is possibly TRBD2 (5 bases). The source is a female donor with papillary thyroid cancer or a benign thyroid nodule (not recorded which). Some clones in this sample may be carry-over from other donors' samples. Material for sequencing was blood. CDR3 sequence: CATSIDRNRGNEQYF. The CDR3 nucleotides read TGTGCCACCAGCATCGATAGGAATAGAGGGAACGAGCAGTACTTC.